This T cell receptor (beta chain) appears in the sequencing data of a study of T cell repertoires in cytomegalovirus infection. Background on the study: Through public TCR beta signatures, both CMV infection and matching HLA type were indicated.

The study, taken as a whole, reports: There were carriers of CMV plus the relevant HLA, and cumulative public TCR beta family frequency identified them. CMV-specific HLA-C-restricted TCR beta clonotypes dominated the ex vivo response.

TCRdb processed the reads anew with MiXCR; each CDR3 protein has one entry. The table lists fewer than 550,000 distinct CDR3 sequences, over 9% of them singletons. The CDR3 runs to 16 residues. Unmatched junction bases numbered 4, after V lost 2 bases and J lost 0 bases. The germline V gene encodes CDR1 LNHNV and CDR2 YYDKDF (reference sequence). This clonotype was seen ten or more times. The antigen is not known. Source material: PBMCs. V and J are TRBV15 and TRBJ2-1; 7 bases are a match to TRBD1. The clonotype was recovered from a human donor in good health (CMV status not recorded). Some clones in this sample may be carry-over from other donors' samples. The CDR3 DNA reads as TGTGCCACCAGCAGATCGGGACAGAGCTCCTACAATGAGCAGTTCTTC. It specifies CATSRSGQSSYNEQFF.